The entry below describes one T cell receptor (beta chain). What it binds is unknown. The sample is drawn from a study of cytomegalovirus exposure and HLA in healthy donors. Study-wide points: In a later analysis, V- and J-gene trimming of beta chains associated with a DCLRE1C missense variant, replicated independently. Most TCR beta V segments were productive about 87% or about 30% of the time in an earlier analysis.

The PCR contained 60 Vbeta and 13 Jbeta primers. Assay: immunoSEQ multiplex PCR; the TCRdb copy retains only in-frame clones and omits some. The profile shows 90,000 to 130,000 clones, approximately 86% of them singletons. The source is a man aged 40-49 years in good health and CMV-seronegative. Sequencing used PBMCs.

The CDR3 region is CASSLTGGAYNEQFF. For the CDR3, the DNA is TGCGCCAGCAGCTTGACAGGGGGCGCTTACAATGAGCAGTTCTTC. This rearrangement joins TRBV5-1 to TRBJ2-1; 9 positions match TRBD1. CDR3 length: 15 amino acids. Losses at the gene ends were 1 base for V and 4 bases for J; bases not matched to a gene: 3. Germline-derived CDR1 and CDR2 are SGHRS and YFSETQ.